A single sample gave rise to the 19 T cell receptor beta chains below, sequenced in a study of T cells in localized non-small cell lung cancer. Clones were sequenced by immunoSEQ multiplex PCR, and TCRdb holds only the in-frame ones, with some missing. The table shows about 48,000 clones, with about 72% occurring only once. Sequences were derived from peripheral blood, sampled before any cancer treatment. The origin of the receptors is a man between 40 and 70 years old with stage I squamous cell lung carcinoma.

The CDR3 bases are TGTGCCAGCAGCTTTGGGACAGCCAAAGAGACCCAGTACTTC. Translated: CASSFGTAKETQYF. The gene calls are TRBV13 and TRBJ2-5; 7 bases are a match to TRBD1. V lost 3 bases, J lost 3 bases, and 4 bases stayed unmatched. Germline V gene data show CDR1 as PRHDT and CDR2 as FYEKMQ (reference sequence). This CDR3 has 14 amino acids.

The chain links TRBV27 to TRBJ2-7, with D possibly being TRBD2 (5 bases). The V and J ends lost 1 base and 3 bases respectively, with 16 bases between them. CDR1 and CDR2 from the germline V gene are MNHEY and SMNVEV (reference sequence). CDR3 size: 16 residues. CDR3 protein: CASSLFPDERDYEQYF. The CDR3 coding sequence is TGTGCCAGCAGTTTATTCCCGGACGAGAGGGACTACGAGCAGTACTTC.

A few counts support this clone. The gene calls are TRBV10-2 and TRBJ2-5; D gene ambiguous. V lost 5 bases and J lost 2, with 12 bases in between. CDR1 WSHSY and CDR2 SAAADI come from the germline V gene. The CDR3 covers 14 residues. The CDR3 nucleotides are TGCGCCAGCAGTAAAGACCGGCTGCAAGAGACCCAGTACTTC. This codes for CASSKDRLQETQYF.

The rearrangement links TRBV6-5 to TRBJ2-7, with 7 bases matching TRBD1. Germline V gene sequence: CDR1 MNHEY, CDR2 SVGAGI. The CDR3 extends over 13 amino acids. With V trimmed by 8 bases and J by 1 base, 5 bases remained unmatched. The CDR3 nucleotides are TGTGCCAGCTGGACAGGCCGGTCCTACGAGCAGTACTTC. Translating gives CASWTGRSYEQYF.

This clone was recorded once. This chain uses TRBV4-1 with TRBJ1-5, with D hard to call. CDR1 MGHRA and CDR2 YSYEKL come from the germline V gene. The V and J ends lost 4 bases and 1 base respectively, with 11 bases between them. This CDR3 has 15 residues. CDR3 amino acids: CASSRESSSNQPQHF. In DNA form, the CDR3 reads TGCGCCAGCAGCCGTGAATCCTCGAGCAATCAGCCCCAGCATTTT.

The CDR3 loop is CASSFGRLGRGMNTEAFF. The CDR3 coding sequence is TGTGCCAGCAGCTTTGGTAGACTGGGACGGGGGATGAACACTGAAGCTTTCTTT. The chain uses TRBV7-8 and TRBJ1-1; D perhaps matches TRBD1 (5 bases). The CDR3 consists of 18 residues. Between the trimmed V and J ends, which lost 3 bases and 0 bases, there was a span of 20 bases. CDR1 is SGHVS and CDR2 is FQNEAQ in the germline V gene.

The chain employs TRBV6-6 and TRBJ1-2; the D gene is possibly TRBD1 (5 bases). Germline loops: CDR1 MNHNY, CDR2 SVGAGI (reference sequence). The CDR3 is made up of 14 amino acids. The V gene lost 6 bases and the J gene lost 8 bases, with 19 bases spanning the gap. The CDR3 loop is CASSPGTSYGGYTF. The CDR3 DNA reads TGTGCCAGCAGCCCCGGGACGTCCTACGGGGGCTACACCTTC.

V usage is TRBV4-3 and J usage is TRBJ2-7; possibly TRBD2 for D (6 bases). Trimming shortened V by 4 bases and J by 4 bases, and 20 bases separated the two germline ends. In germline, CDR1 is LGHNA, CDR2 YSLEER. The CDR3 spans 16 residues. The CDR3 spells CASSRQTRGLGYEQYF. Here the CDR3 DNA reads TGCGCCAGCAGCCGACAGACCCGGGGGTTGGGTTACGAGCAGTACTTC.

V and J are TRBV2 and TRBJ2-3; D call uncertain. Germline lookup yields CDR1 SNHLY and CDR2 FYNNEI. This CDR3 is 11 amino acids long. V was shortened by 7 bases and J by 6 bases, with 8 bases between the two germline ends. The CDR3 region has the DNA TGTGCCAGCATTTTTCTGGATACGCAGTATTTT. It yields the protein CASIFLDTQYF.

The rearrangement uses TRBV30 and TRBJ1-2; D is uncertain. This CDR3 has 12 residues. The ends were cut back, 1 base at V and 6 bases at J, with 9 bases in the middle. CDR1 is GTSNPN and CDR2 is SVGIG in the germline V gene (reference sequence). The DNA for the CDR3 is TGTGCCTGGAGTGAACATCTCCATGGCTACACCTTC. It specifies CAWSEHLHGYTF.

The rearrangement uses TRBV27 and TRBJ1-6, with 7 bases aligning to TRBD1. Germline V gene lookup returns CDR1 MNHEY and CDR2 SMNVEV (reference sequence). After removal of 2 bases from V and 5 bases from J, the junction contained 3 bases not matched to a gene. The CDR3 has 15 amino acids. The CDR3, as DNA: TGTGCCAGCAGTTTAAGACAGGGCCATAATTCACCCCTCCACTTT. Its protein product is CASSLRQGHNSPLHF.

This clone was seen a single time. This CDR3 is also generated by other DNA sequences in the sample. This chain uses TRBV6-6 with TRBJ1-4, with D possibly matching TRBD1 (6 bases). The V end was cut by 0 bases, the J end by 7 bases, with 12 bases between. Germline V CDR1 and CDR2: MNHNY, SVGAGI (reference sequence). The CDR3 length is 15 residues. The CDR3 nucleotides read TGTGCCAGCAGTTACTCCGGGGGCGGGGGTGAAAAACTGTTTTTT. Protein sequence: CASSYSGGGGEKLFF.

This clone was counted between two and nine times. The CDR3 protein is CASSVGRNTEAFF. CDR3 bases: TGTGCCAGCAGCGTAGGGAGGAACACTGAAGCTTTCTTT. The chain employs TRBV9 and TRBJ1-1; no firm D call. In germline, CDR1 is SGDLS, CDR2 YYNGEE. The CDR3 totals 13 residues. V shed 0 bases and J shed 1 base, with 4 bases lying between them.

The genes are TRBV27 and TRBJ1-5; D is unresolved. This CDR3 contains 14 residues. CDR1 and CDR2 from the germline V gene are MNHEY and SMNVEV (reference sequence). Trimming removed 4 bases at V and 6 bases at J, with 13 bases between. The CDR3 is CASSSIPGSQPQHF. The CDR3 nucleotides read TGTGCCAGCAGTTCTATTCCCGGGTCTCAGCCCCAGCATTTT.

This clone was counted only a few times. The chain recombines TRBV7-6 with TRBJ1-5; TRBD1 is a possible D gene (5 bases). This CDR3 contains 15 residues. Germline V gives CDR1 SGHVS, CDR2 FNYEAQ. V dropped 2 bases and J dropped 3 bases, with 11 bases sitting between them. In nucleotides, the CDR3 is TGTGCCAGCAGCTTACAATCGGGGCTCAATCAGCCCCAGCATTTT. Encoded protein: CASSLQSGLNQPQHF.

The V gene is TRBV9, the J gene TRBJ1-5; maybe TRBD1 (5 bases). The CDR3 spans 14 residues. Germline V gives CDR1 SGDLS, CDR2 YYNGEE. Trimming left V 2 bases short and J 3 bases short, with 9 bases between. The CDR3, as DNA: TGTGCCAGCAGCGTGGGGGGATTCAATCAGCCCCAGCATTTT. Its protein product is CASSVGGFNQPQHF. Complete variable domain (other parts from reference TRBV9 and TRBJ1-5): DSGVTQTPKHLITATGQRVTLRCSPRSGDLSVYWYQQSLDQGLQFLIQYYNGEERAKGNILERFSAQQFPDLHSELNLSSLELGDSALYFCASSVGGFNQPQHFGDGTRLSIL.

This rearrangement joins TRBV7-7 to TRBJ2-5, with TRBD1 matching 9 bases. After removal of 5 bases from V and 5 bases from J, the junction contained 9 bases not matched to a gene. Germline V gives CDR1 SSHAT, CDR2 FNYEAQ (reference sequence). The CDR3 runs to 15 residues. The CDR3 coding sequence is TGTGCCAGCAGCGGTACAGGGGGCGTTGGGGAGACCCAGTACTTC. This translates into CASSGTGGVGETQYF.

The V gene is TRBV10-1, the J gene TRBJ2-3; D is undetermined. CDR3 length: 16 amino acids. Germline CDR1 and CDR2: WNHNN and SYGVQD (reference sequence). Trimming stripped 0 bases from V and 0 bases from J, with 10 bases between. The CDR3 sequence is CASSESVSSSTDTQYF. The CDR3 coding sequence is TGCGCCAGCAGTGAGTCTGTCAGTTCTAGCACAGATACGCAGTATTTT.

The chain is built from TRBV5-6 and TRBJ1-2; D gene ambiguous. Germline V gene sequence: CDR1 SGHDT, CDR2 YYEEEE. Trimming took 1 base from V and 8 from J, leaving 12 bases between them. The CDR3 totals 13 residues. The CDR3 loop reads CASSLQRSRGYTF. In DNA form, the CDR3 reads TGTGCCAGCAGCTTGCAACGAAGCAGGGGCTACACCTTC.